Below are 27 T cell receptor beta chains sequenced from a single sample in a study of blood T cell repertoires in COVID-19. The repertoire was sequenced with immunoSEQ multiplex PCR; TCRdb's copy has only in-frame clones and lacks some. The table lists roughly 280,000 clones, 88% of them singletons. Sequencing was carried out using peripheral blood. The source is a woman in her twenties or thirties with COVID-19, enrolled during active disease.

This sequence joins TRBV5-4 and TRBJ2-7; no definite D call. CDR1 and CDR2 from the germline V gene are SGHNT and YYREEE (reference sequence). The germline V and J ends were trimmed by 0 bases and 4 bases, with 8 bases remaining between them. The CDR3 runs 13 residues. In DNA form, the CDR3 reads TGTGCCAGCAGCTTGGATCGAGCATACGAGCAGTACTTC. Translation: CASSLDRAYEQYF. The whole variable domain, remainder taken from reference TRBV5-4 and TRBJ2-7, is ETGVTQSPTHLIKTRGQQVTLRCSSQSGHNTVSWYQQALGQGPQFIFQYYREEENGRGNFPPRFSGLQFPNYSSELNVNALELDDSALYLCASSLDRAYEQYFGPGTRLTVT.

The rearrangement uses TRBV2 and TRBJ2-4; TRBD1 matches 8 bases. Germline lookup yields CDR1 SNHLY and CDR2 FYNNEI. This CDR3 has 9 residues. V trimming: 7 bases; J trimming: 14 bases; junction bases outside the gene matches: 1. CDR3 loop: CASKTGEYF. CDR3 nucleotides: TGTGCCAGCAAGACAGGGGAGTACTTC.

V and J are TRBV2 and TRBJ1-5; 7 bases are a match to TRBD1. In germline, CDR1 is SNHLY, CDR2 FYNNEI. This CDR3 has 14 amino acids. J lost 3 bases, V lost 4 bases, and 3 bases had no gene match. Written as DNA, the CDR3 is TGTGCCAGCAGTGCCCAGGGGGACAATCAGCCCCAGCATTTT. Its protein product is CASSAQGDNQPQHF.

The gene calls are TRBV4-1 and TRBJ1-6; TRBD1 is a possible D gene (6 bases). V lost 5 bases to trimming and J lost 7 bases, with 18 bases between them. Germline CDR1 is MGHRA and CDR2 is YSYEKL. This CDR3 spans 16 amino acids. The DNA for the CDR3 is TGCGCCAGCAGCACCTATGAGGGGGGGGCAAATTCACCCCTCCACTTT. This gives the protein CASSTYEGGANSPLHF.

J is TRBJ1-1 and V is TRBV27; D remains ambiguous. Germline V gene data show CDR1 as MNHEY and CDR2 as SMNVEV (reference sequence). V gave up 0 bases and J gave up 8 bases, with 13 bases separating them. This CDR3 has 14 amino acids. The CDR3 coding sequence is TGTGCCAGCAGTTTATCAATCGGGGTGGAAGAAGCTTTCTTT. It yields the protein CASSLSIGVEEAFF.

The chain joins TRBV19 to TRBJ1-5; 10 bases fit TRBD1. CDR3 length equals 15 residues. J lost 5 bases, V lost 6 bases, and 7 bases had no gene match. CDR1 is LNHDA, CDR2 SQIVND, per germline (reference sequence). CDR3 amino acids: CASSPAGQGDQPQHF. The CDR3, as DNA: TGTGCCAGTAGCCCAGCCGGACAGGGGGATCAGCCCCAGCATTTT.

V is TRBV10-2 and J is TRBJ2-7, with TRBD1 identical over 8 bases. The CDR3 has 14 residues. CDR1 is WSHSY and CDR2 is SAAADI in the germline V gene. Trimming took 6 bases from V and 2 from J; bases not matched to a gene: 6. The CDR3 bases are TGCGCCAGCAGGGCAGGACAGGGAACCTACGAGCAGTACTTC. It is translated as CASRAGQGTYEQYF.

J is TRBJ1-1 and V is TRBV19; 12 bases map to TRBD1. The CDR3 has 17 residues. J gave up 4 bases and V 1 base, and 7 bases lay outside the gene matches. Germline V gene lookup returns CDR1 LNHDA and CDR2 SQIVND (reference sequence). The CDR3 reads CASSIAGTGGWGTEAFF. The CDR3 DNA is TGTGCCAGTAGTATAGCCGGGACAGGGGGCTGGGGCACTGAAGCTTTCTTT.

The V call is TRBV12-5, the J call TRBJ1-2, with D maybe TRBD1 (6 bases). Germline CDR1 reads LGHNT; CDR2 reads FRNRAP. The CDR3 is 12 residues long. Trimming stripped 5 bases from V and 8 bases from J, with 12 bases between. CDR3 sequence: CASGPRGGGYTF. In DNA, the CDR3 is TGTGCTAGTGGTCCCAGGGGTGGCGGCTACACCTTC. The complete variable domain, with remaining parts taken from reference TRBV12-5 and TRBJ1-2, reads DARVTQTPRHKVTEMGQEVTMRCQPILGHNTVFWYRQTMMQGLELLAYFRNRAPLDDSGMPKDRFSAEMPDATLATLKIQPSEPRDSAVYFCASGPRGGGYTFGSGTRLTVV.

This chain joins TRBV13 and TRBJ2-1; 10 bases are shared with TRBD2. The V gene end was trimmed by 5 bases and the J gene end by 6 bases; junction bases not matched to a gene: 7. The length of the CDR3 is 15 residues. CDR1 and CDR2 from the germline V gene are PRHDT and FYEKMQ (reference sequence). DNA of the CDR3: TGTGCCAGCAGCCCGGAGCGGGAGGGCCTCAATGAGCAGTTCTTC. It codes for CASSPEREGLNEQFF.

This clone appeared once. The V gene is TRBV5-1, the J gene TRBJ1-4; D gene unclear. This CDR3 spans 13 amino acids. In germline, CDR1 is SGHRS, CDR2 YFSETQ. V was clipped by 0 bases and J by 12 bases, with 12 bases between them. CDR3 sequence reads: CASSLVANGELFF. The CDR3, as DNA: TGCGCCAGCAGCTTGGTAGCGAATGGGGAACTGTTTTTT.

V and J are TRBV4-1 and TRBJ1-2, with TRBD1 matching over 8 bases. Per the germline V gene, CDR1 is MGHRA and CDR2 is YSYEKL. V dropped 3 bases and J dropped 8; count of bases not matched to a gene: 14. This CDR3 region has 16 residues. CDR3 region: CASSHPGQGPRRGYTF. Here the CDR3 DNA reads TGCGCCAGCAGCCATCCTGGACAGGGTCCGCGGAGGGGCTACACCTTC.

The rearrangement links TRBV10-1 to TRBJ2-5; D is unclear. With 2 bases removed from V and 3 bases from J, the gap between germline ends came to 22 bases. The length of the CDR3 is 18 residues. Germline V lookup: CDR1 WNHNN, CDR2 SYGVQD (reference sequence). CDR3 nucleotide sequence: TGCGCCAGCAGTGAGAAAGTCGCGTCCTCCGTTCTCAAAGAGACCCAGTACTTC. This codes for CASSEKVASSVLKETQYF.

Notes on this clone: The sample carries other DNA sequences with the same CDR3. This sequence joins TRBV9 and TRBJ1-1; D is unresolved. Germline V gene data show CDR1 as SGDLS and CDR2 as YYNGEE. The CDR3 runs 13 residues. V was clipped by 2 bases and J by 1 base, with 6 bases between them. The CDR3 sequence: CASSVRGNTEAFF. CDR3 bases: TGTGCCAGCAGCGTCCGAGGGAACACTGAAGCTTTCTTT.

The CDR3 here is CASSPPSIASEQFF. CDR3 coding DNA: TGTGCCAGCAGTCCTCCTTCGATCGCCAGTGAGCAGTTCTTC. The chain combines TRBV28 with TRBJ2-1, with D unclear. Germline-derived CDR1 and CDR2 are MDHEN and SYDVKM. Trimming took 5 bases from V and 9 from J, leaving 17 bases between them. The length of the CDR3 is 14 residues.

The rearrangement joins TRBV28 to TRBJ2-7, with 10 nucleotides matching TRBD2. The CDR3 is 14 amino acids. With V trimmed by 10 bases and J by 2 bases, 8 bases remained unmatched. CDR1 is MDHEN, CDR2 SYDVKM, per germline. The CDR3 spells CATLVLAGAYEQYF. Here the CDR3 DNA reads TGTGCCACCCTTGTCCTAGCGGGAGCCTACGAGCAGTACTTC.

The rearrangement uses TRBV19 and TRBJ2-1; 11 bases fit TRBD2. With V trimmed by 3 bases and J by 7 bases, 2 bases remained unmatched. CDR1 and CDR2 from the germline V gene are LNHDA and SQIVND (reference sequence). This CDR3 comprises 14 residues. The CDR3 DNA is TGTGCCAGTAGTATTAGCGGGAGGGCGAATGAGCAGTTCTTC. It is translated as CASSISGRANEQFF.

This sequence joins TRBV5-8 and TRBJ2-2; D may be TRBD1 (6 bases). V dropped 6 bases and J dropped 2 bases, with 14 bases sitting between them. Germline CDR1 and CDR2: SGHTS and YDEGEE. The CDR3 runs 15 residues. CDR3 protein: CASTSGHLNTGELFF. The CDR3 DNA reads as TGTGCCAGCACCTCGGGACACCTTAACACCGGGGAGCTGTTTTTT.

V gene TRBV7-2 combines with J gene TRBJ1-4; a weak D match, TRBD1 (6 bases). The germline V and J ends were trimmed by 3 bases and 4 bases, with 12 bases remaining between them. CDR1 and CDR2 from the germline V gene are SGHTA and FQGNSA. The CDR3 extends over 15 amino acids. The CDR3 sequence is CASSFMTGDNEKLFF. CDR3 coding DNA: TGTGCCAGCAGCTTCATGACAGGTGATAATGAAAAACTGTTTTTT. The variable domain in full, with the rest retrieved from reference TRBV7-2 and TRBJ1-4, is GAGVSQSPSNKVTEKGKDVELRCDPISGHTALYWYRQSLGQGLEFLIYFQGNSAPDKSGLPSDRFSAERTGGSVSTLTIQRTQQEDSAVYLCASSFMTGDNEKLFFGSGTQLSVL.

V is TRBV6-1 and J is TRBJ1-3; D possibly corresponds to TRBD1 (5 bases). Germline V gene lookup returns CDR1 MNHNS and CDR2 SASEGT. Trimming removed 3 bases from V and 3 bases from J, with 12 bases in between. The CDR3 is 15 amino acids. DNA of the CDR3: TGTGCCAGCAGTGATGACCAGGGTCTTGGAAACACCATATATTTT. Translation: CASSDDQGLGNTIYF.

The rearrangement joins TRBV6-5 to TRBJ1-6, with 7 bases fitting TRBD1. This CDR3 is 15 amino acids long. Germline V gene data show CDR1 as MNHEY and CDR2 as SVGAGI. Trimming cost V 2 bases and J 5 bases; bases outside gene matches: 3. The CDR3 region has the DNA TGTGCCAGCAGTTACGCAGGGGGGCATAATTCACCCCTCCACTTT. Residues: CASSYAGGHNSPLHF.

This clone was counted only a few times. The J gene is TRBJ2-7, the V gene TRBV30; maybe TRBD2 (5 bases). The CDR3 consists of 13 residues. The V end lost 0 bases, the J end lost 9 bases, and 15 bases lay between the germline ends. Looked up from germline, CDR1 is GTSNPN and CDR2 is SVGIG (reference sequence). This CDR3 reads CAWSVHVGAGQYF. The CDR3 nucleotides read TGTGCCTGGAGTGTACATGTGGGCGCGGGGCAGTACTTC.

This clone appeared a single time. The chain combines TRBV5-4 with TRBJ1-1; 10 positions match TRBD1. This CDR3 is built from 14 residues. Germline V gene sequence: CDR1 SGHNT, CDR2 YYREEE (reference sequence). V dropped 1 base and J dropped 8; count of bases not matched to a gene: 5. CDR3 bases: TGTGCCAGCAGCTTGCGCGGGACAGGGGCAGAAGCTTTCTTT. Its protein is CASSLRGTGAEAFF.

A single count supports this clone. The rearrangement links TRBV10-3 to TRBJ2-7; 10 bases are shared with TRBD1. Trimming removed 0 bases from V and 6 bases from J; junction bases left unmatched: 2. Germline V gives CDR1 ENHRY, CDR2 SYGVKD. This CDR3 spans 14 amino acids. The CDR3 DNA sequence: TGTGCCATCAGTGAGTCGGGGACAGGGGTCGAGCAGTACTTC. It encodes CAISESGTGVEQYF.

V usage is TRBV5-1 and J usage is TRBJ2-5; the D gene is possibly TRBD1 (6 bases). The CDR3 extends over 15 amino acids. In germline, CDR1 is SGHRS, CDR2 YFSETQ. Trimming pared 0 bases from V and 4 bases from J, leaving 13 bases between. CDR3 in DNA: TGCGCCAGCAGCTTGGGGGCCCAGGGGCCAGAGACCCAGTACTTC. Protein sequence: CASSLGAQGPETQYF. Together with reference TRBV5-1 and TRBJ2-5, the CDR3 gives the full variable domain: KAGVTQTPRYLIKTRGQQVTLSCSPISGHRSVSWYQQTPGQGLQFLFEYFSETQRNKGNFPGRFSGRQFSNSRSEMNVSTLELGDSALYLCASSLGAQGPETQYFGPGTRLLVL.

The V call is TRBV6-2 or TRBV6-3, the J call TRBJ2-7; 7 bases agree with TRBD2. After removal of 2 bases from V and 1 base from J, the junction contained 2 bases not matched to a gene. The CDR3 covers 14 residues. Germline CDR1 and CDR2: MNHEY and SVGEGT. Here the CDR3 DNA reads TGTGCCAGCAGTTACGTAGCGGGTTCCTACGAGCAGTACTTC. Translation gives CASSYVAGSYEQYF.

For this clone: A single base separates this from a much larger clone, so it may be a read error. The chain links TRBV6-1 to TRBJ2-7; 9 nucleotides line up with TRBD1. With 3 bases clipped from V and 5 bases from J, the junction kept 11 bases outside the gene matches. The germline V gene has CDR1 MNHNS and CDR2 SASEGT. The CDR3 consists of 16 residues. The CDR3 DNA follows: TGTGCCAGCAGTGAGGTTCCGGGACAGGGAAGCCACGAGCAGTACTTC. The encoded protein is CASSEVPGQGSHEQYF.